The 24 T cell receptor beta chains presented below share a single source sample, sequenced in a study of low-dose radiotherapy and immunotherapy resistance in tumors. First-strand cDNA used TRAV- and TRBV-specific primers, covering alpha and beta chains. Amplification, which lasted 15 to 20 PCR cycles, used a constant-region primer and V-primer adapter to amplify TCRs. TCRdb independently ran MiXCR on the reads; one entry per CDR3 protein. This sample yields tens of thousands of distinct CDR3 sequences, of which 15% to 20% are seen a single time; roughly 3% belongs to the top ten. The time point is: before trial treatment. This specimen was PBMCs, taken before treatment. These receptors were collected from a male donor with prostate cancer.

This clonotype was observed at least ten times. This rearrangement joins TRBV5-1 to TRBJ1-2; no firm D call. V lost 7 bases and J 8 bases, leaving 9 bases between the germline ends. Germline loops: CDR1 SGHRS, CDR2 YFSETQ. This CDR3 contains 10 residues. For the CDR3, the DNA is TGCGCCAGCGCTGCAGGCGGCTACACCTTC. Translation gives CASAAGGYTF.

This clonotype was counted a few times. The chain has TRBV5-4 and TRBJ2-7, with TRBD2 matching over 7 bases. This CDR3 region has 17 residues. V lost 1 base, J lost 2 bases, and 12 bases stayed unmatched. Germline assignment: CDR1 SGHNT and CDR2 YYREEE (reference sequence). CDR3 coding DNA: TGTGCCAGCAGCTTGTCATTTCTGGCTAGCGGCCCCTACGAGCAGTACTTC. Translating gives CASSLSFLASGPYEQYF.

The chain has TRBV5-3 and TRBJ2-7, with TRBD1 as a possible D gene (6 bases). Being an ORF, TRBV5-3 has a function that is uncertain. The CDR3 totals 14 residues. Trimming left V 8 bases short and J 1 base short, with 16 bases between. CDR3 loop: CASSRQDRSYEQYF. CDR3 sequence (DNA): TGTGCCAGCAGCCGGCAGGACAGATCCTACGAGCAGTACTTC.

Note on this clonotype: A read error is possible here, since a much larger clone lies one base away. The chain couples TRBV27 to TRBJ2-7; maybe TRBD1 (5 bases). The ends were cut back, 3 bases at V and 3 bases at J, with 9 bases in the middle. This CDR3 has 13 residues. Per germline, CDR1 MNHEY and CDR2 SMNVEV (reference sequence). CDR3: CASSLDKNYEQYF. Here the CDR3 DNA reads TGTGCCAGCAGTTTGGACAAAAACTACGAGCAGTACTTC.

This clonotype was counted at least ten times. The chain joins TRBV20-1 to TRBJ1-3; D remains unclear. Trimming cost V 1 base and J 0 bases, with 10 bases left between them. The CDR3 consists of 15 residues. Germline CDR1 is DFQATT and CDR2 is SNEGSKA (reference sequence). The CDR3 DNA is TGCAGTGCTAGAGTTGGGGATTACTCTGGAAACACCATATATTTT. Its protein product is CSARVGDYSGNTIYF.

This clonotype came up many times. The rearrangement links TRBV7-9 to TRBJ2-2; 10 bases match TRBD1. The germline V gene has CDR1 SEHNR and CDR2 FQNEAQ (reference sequence). With V trimmed by 8 bases and J by 6 bases, 9 bases remained unmatched. This CDR3 is 15 amino acids long. The CDR3 reads CASGMTGGLAGELFF. The CDR3 DNA is TGTGCCAGCGGGATGACAGGGGGCCTGGCCGGGGAGCTGTTTTTT.

This clonotype was detected many times. This rearrangement joins TRBV29-1 to TRBJ2-3; D ambiguous. V lost 7 bases and J lost 1, with 9 bases in between. The V gene's germline CDR1 is SQVTM and CDR2 ANQGSEA. This CDR3 comprises 12 residues. CDR3 nucleotides: TGCAGCGGTAGGAGTGGCACAGATACGCAGTATTTT. It encodes CSGRSGTDTQYF.

V and J are TRBV2 and TRBJ2-7, with 11 bases aligning to TRBD1. Germline V gives CDR1 SNHLY, CDR2 FYNNEI. With 10 bases clipped from V and 0 bases from J, the junction kept 14 bases outside the gene matches. The CDR3 extends over 17 amino acids. CDR3 DNA sequence: TGTGCCACCCGGACAGGGGGCGAACGAAAAAGCTCCTACGAGCAGTACTTC. Protein: CATRTGGERKSSYEQYF.

This clonotype was seen ten or more times. The chain links TRBV6-6 to TRBJ2-1, with unresolved D. The germline CDR1 and CDR2 sequences are MNHNY and SVGAGI (reference sequence). V lost 5 bases and J lost 0, with 11 bases in between. There are 15 residues in the CDR3. CDR3 sequence: CASSPGPSSYNEQFF. CDR3 DNA sequence: TGTGCCAGCAGTCCTGGCCCGAGCTCCTACAATGAGCAGTTCTTC.

Points on this clonotype: It is likely a read error: a sequence one base away is far more abundant. The V and J genes are TRBV7-9 and TRBJ1-2; D may be TRBD1 (6 bases). Germline CDR1 SEHNR, CDR2 FQNEAQ (reference sequence). This CDR3 has 16 residues. V lost 2 bases to trimming and J lost 4 bases, with 17 bases between them. The CDR3 is CASSLRGRVSIYGYTF. CDR3 coding DNA: TGTGCCAGCAGCTTAAGGGGGAGGGTCTCGATCTATGGCTACACCTTC.

This clonotype occurred many times. The rearrangement joins TRBV27 to TRBJ2-2; a weak D match, TRBD1 (6 bases). The ends were cut back, 2 bases at V and 6 bases at J, with 10 bases in the middle. CDR1 MNHEY and CDR2 SMNVEV come from the germline V gene (reference sequence). The CDR3 runs 14 residues. Here the CDR3 reads CASSLRTESGELFF. CDR3 DNA: TGTGCCAGCAGTTTACGGACAGAATCCGGGGAGCTGTTTTTT.

This clonotype was observed at least ten times. The chain joins TRBV6-5 to TRBJ1-2; the D gene is possibly TRBD1 (5 bases). The CDR3 is made up of 15 amino acids. V was shortened by 3 bases and J by 3 bases, with 14 bases between the two germline ends. The germline gives CDR1 MNHEY, CDR2 SVGAGI. The CDR3 nucleotides are TGTGCCAGCAGTTATCGGGCTGGCAGGGACTATGGCTACACCTTC. Its protein product is CASSYRAGRDYGYTF.

This clonotype showed up many times. The chain links TRBV7-9 to TRBJ2-7; 7 nucleotides align to TRBD1. The CDR3 is 14 residues long. V lost 1 base, J lost 3 bases, and 3 bases stayed unmatched. Germline CDR1 SEHNR, CDR2 FQNEAQ (reference sequence). The CDR3 sequence is CASSLDNRGYEQYF. CDR3 nucleotides: TGTGCCAGCAGCTTAGATAACAGGGGCTACGAGCAGTACTTC.

Comment on this clonotype: The likely explanation is a read error, given a far larger clone one base away. The chain couples TRBV5-4 to TRBJ2-1, with D unclear. Trimming took 1 base from V and 0 from J, leaving 8 bases between them. The CDR3 length is 15 residues. From germline, CDR1 is SGHNT and CDR2 YYREEE (reference sequence). The CDR3 DNA reads as TGTGCCAGCAGCTTGTGGACGGCCTCCTACAATGAGCAGTTCTTC. This encodes CASSLWTASYNEQFF.

This clonotype was seen at least ten times. V gene TRBV27 combines with J gene TRBJ2-5; no clear D gene. The CDR3 spans 13 residues. V lost 5 bases, J lost 2 bases, and 9 bases lay in between. From germline, CDR1 is MNHEY and CDR2 SMNVEV (reference sequence). CDR3 in amino acids: CASSKTRQETQYF. CDR3 coding DNA: TGTGCCAGCAGTAAAACTCGTCAAGAGACCCAGTACTTC.

This clonotype was picked up many times. The chain has TRBV29-1 and TRBJ2-4; 8 bases line up with TRBD2. Trimming took 7 bases from V and 0 from J; bases not matched to a gene: 17. The CDR3 is 18 amino acids. Germline-derived CDR1 and CDR2 are SQVTM and ANQGSEA. The CDR3 region has the DNA TGCAGCGCCAGCCGGGGGGGAGGGGATCTTCTAGCCAAAAACATTCAGTACTTC. Encoded protein: CSASRGGGDLLAKNIQYF. Variable domain in full (rest from reference TRBV29-1 and TRBJ2-4): SAVISQKPSRDICQRGTSLTIQCQVDSQVTMMFWYRQQPGQSLTLIATANQGSEATYESGFVIDKFPISRPNLTFSTLTVSNMSPEDSSIYLCSASRGGGDLLAKNIQYFGAGTRLSVL.

The sample holds many counts of this clonotype. The chain links TRBV6-2 or TRBV6-3 to TRBJ1-3; D uncertain. There are 16 residues in the CDR3. The V and J ends lost 0 bases and 0 bases respectively, with 9 bases between them. CDR1 and CDR2 (germline): MNHEY, SVGEGT. The CDR3 coding sequence is TGTGCCAGCAGTTACTCGAGTGTTCTCTCTGGAAACACCATATATTTT. Translated, it gives CASSYSSVLSGNTIYF.

This clonotype was detected many times. The rearrangement links TRBV27 to TRBJ2-7; D is uncertain. CDR3 length equals 17 residues. V dropped 6 bases and J dropped 2 bases, with 23 bases sitting between them. Germline V gene sequence: CDR1 MNHEY, CDR2 SMNVEV (reference sequence). The CDR3 DNA follows: TGTGCCAGCAGCCGCCGGGCCCCCCTCCGCTCTCCCTACGAGCAGTACTTC. Translation: CASSRRAPLRSPYEQYF.

This clonotype was counted ten times or more. The chain combines TRBV6-2 or TRBV6-3 with TRBJ1-4, with a weak D call TRBD1 (5 bases). The germline V gene encodes CDR1 MNHEY and CDR2 SVGEGT. The CDR3 is 12 residues long. The V end was cut by 6 bases, the J end by 8 bases, with 10 bases between. This chain's CDR3 is CASRGRLEKLFF. CDR3 DNA sequence: TGTGCCAGCAGGGGACGGCTCGAAAAACTGTTTTTT.

This clonotype has only a few counts. Since a far larger clone is one base different, this is likely a read error. V is TRBV6-8 and J is TRBJ2-6; D gene unclear. V shed 8 bases and J shed 1 base, with 18 bases lying between them. The CDR3 runs 17 residues. Per germline, CDR1 MNHGY and CDR2 SAAAGT. This chain's CDR3 is CASCPFDGPSGANVLTF. CDR3 in DNA: TGTGCCAGCTGCCCCTTTGACGGGCCATCTGGGGCCAACGTCCTGACTTTC.

This chain joins TRBV3-1 and TRBJ2-1; D is undetermined. Germline-derived CDR1 and CDR2 are LGHDT and YNNKEL (reference sequence). There are 15 residues in the CDR3. Deletions cut 0 bases from V and 5 bases from J, with 11 bases between. The CDR3: CASSQDVGPHNEQFF. The CDR3 region has the DNA TGTGCCAGCAGCCAAGATGTCGGACCCCACAATGAGCAGTTCTTC.

This clonotype was detected many times. This chain links TRBV9 with TRBJ2-1; tentatively, D is TRBD1 or TRBD2 (5 bases each). CDR1 is SGDLS and CDR2 is YYNGEE in the germline V gene. V lost 2 bases, J lost 5 bases, and 14 bases lay in between. CDR3 length: 15 residues. The CDR3 region is CASSVGDGQNNEQFF. The CDR3 coding sequence is TGTGCCAGCAGCGTTGGGGACGGGCAAAACAATGAGCAGTTCTTC. Combining the CDR3 with reference TRBV9 and TRBJ2-1 gives the whole variable domain DSGVTQTPKHLITATGQRVTLRCSPRSGDLSVYWYQQSLDQGLQFLIQYYNGEERAKGNILERFSAQQFPDLHSELNLSSLELGDSALYFCASSVGDGQNNEQFFGPGTRLTVL.

To note about this clonotype: A much larger clone differs by one base, so this may be a read error. The rearrangement links TRBV29-1 to TRBJ2-1; perhaps D is TRBD1 or TRBD2 (5 bases each). V was clipped by 6 bases and J by 13 bases, with 28 bases between them. CDR1 SQVTM and CDR2 ANQGSEA come from the germline V gene. The CDR3 totals 15 residues. The DNA for the CDR3 is TGCAGCGTGGGGGTGGGTGTCCGGGTACAAGAGACCCAGTTCTTC. It codes for CSVGVGVRVQETQFF.

This clonotype was detected many times. V is TRBV29-1 and J is TRBJ2-5, with TRBD2 as a possible D gene (5 bases). Trimming removed 5 bases from V and 5 bases from J, with 12 bases in between. Germline V gene lookup returns CDR1 SQVTM and CDR2 ANQGSEA. CDR3 length equals 12 residues. The CDR3 is CSVRGMGETQYF. In nucleotides, the CDR3 is TGCAGCGTTCGGGGAATGGGGGAGACCCAGTACTTC.